The rows below give T cell receptor beta chains drawn from one sample of a study of cytomegalovirus exposure and HLA in healthy donors. The method was immunoSEQ multiplex PCR; TCRdb's version includes in-frame clones alone and lacks a portion of them. The sample has about 160,000 clones, about 90% seen once. The sample was PBMCs. The receptors shown here come from a woman in her twenties or thirties in good health and CMV-seronegative. CDR3s include the opening cysteine and the closing phenylalanine or tryptophan. Each record gives: V gene, D gene, CDR3 protein. A D gene is named only where the DNA matches it firmly.

v_call: TRBV7-7
d_call: .
cdr3_aa: CASLSPVGYGYTF

v_call: TRBV7-2
d_call: TRBD1
cdr3_aa: CASSQNGQGSWNEQYF

v_call: TRBV7-3
d_call: TRBD1
cdr3_aa: CASSSKEGATQYF

v_call: TRBV6-1
d_call: .
cdr3_aa: CASSGLTGPLGQPQHF

v_call: TRBV27
d_call: .
cdr3_aa: CASIVRRLNEKLFF

v_call: TRBV7-2
d_call: TRBD1
cdr3_aa: CASSLALDRGAGQYF

v_call: TRBV7-3
d_call: .
cdr3_aa: CASSLAGSSYNEQFF

v_call: TRBV5-1
d_call: TRBD1
cdr3_aa: CASSQQGGKNIQYF

v_call: TRBV27
d_call: .
cdr3_aa: CASSLVPGETQYF

v_call: TRBV4-3
d_call: .
cdr3_aa: CASSQDIGRTNQPQHF

v_call: TRBV13
d_call: .
cdr3_aa: CAIPSATLVPSYGYTF

v_call: TRBV7-9
d_call: .
cdr3_aa: CASSSPGLPSYNEQFF

v_call: TRBV27
d_call: .
cdr3_aa: CASSGTDTYNEQFF

v_call: TRBV4-3
d_call: .
cdr3_aa: CASSQENRARAKNSPLHF

v_call: TRBV19
d_call: .
cdr3_aa: CASSPRVASHYEQYF

v_call: TRBV6-5
d_call: TRBD1
cdr3_aa: CASSHQPQGASGYTF

v_call: TRBV19
d_call: TRBD1
cdr3_aa: CASSSQQGYEQYF

v_call: TRBV11-2
d_call: .
cdr3_aa: CASSLRLYYEQYF

v_call: TRBV5-1
d_call: TRBD2
cdr3_aa: CASSSDGSSGGPYEQYF

v_call: TRBV12-5
d_call: TRBD1
cdr3_aa: CASGLGQGNTEAFF

v_call: TRBV25-1
d_call: .
cdr3_aa: CASSEIGGNQPQHF

v_call: TRBV5-1
d_call: .
cdr3_aa: CASSLVRGSYNEQFF

v_call: TRBV18
d_call: .
cdr3_aa: CASSPVAELTGELFF

v_call: TRBV4-2
d_call: .
cdr3_aa: CASSPERNTDTQYF

v_call: TRBV28
d_call: .
cdr3_aa: CASLGTPAKNIQYF

v_call: TRBV12-5
d_call: .
cdr3_aa: CASGLGPRQASYEQYF

v_call: TRBV6-6
d_call: .
cdr3_aa: CASRAGLSYEQYF

v_call: TRBV2
d_call: .
cdr3_aa: CASRAGTHEAFF

v_call: TRBV4-2
d_call: .
cdr3_aa: CASSQDYGSRIGNQPQHF

v_call: TRBV28
d_call: .
cdr3_aa: CASRPQGPRNTEAFF

v_call: TRBV7-8
d_call: TRBD1
cdr3_aa: CASSLRDRREKLFF

v_call: TRBV5-1
d_call: .
cdr3_aa: CASSLRGQGGEQYF

v_call: TRBV5-1
d_call: .
cdr3_aa: CASSIKQETQYF

v_call: TRBV5-6
d_call: .
cdr3_aa: CASSPLRQVLVNNEQFF

v_call: TRBV10-3
d_call: .
cdr3_aa: CAIKGPQTYEQYF

v_call: TRBV4-1
d_call: .
cdr3_aa: CASGGNQPQHF